One and the same sample provided the 14 T cell receptor beta chains below, sequenced in a study of T cell responses to AZD1222 COVID-19 vaccine. Produced via immunoSEQ multiplex PCR; TCRdb's table is partial and in-frame only. The sample shows roughly 96,000 clones, roughly 90% of them seen only once. Sequenced here: peripheral blood, sampled on day 0 of AZD1222 vaccination. These receptors were taken from an adult in good health.

The V gene is TRBV6-2 or TRBV6-3, the J gene TRBJ2-1; 12 bases line up with TRBD2. From germline, CDR1 is MNHEY and CDR2 SVGEGT. Germline trimming cut 5 bases from V and 9 bases from J; bases unmatched to any gene: 14. The CDR3 sequence is 17 residues long. The DNA of the CDR3 is TGTGCCAGCAGTACCGTCCGACTAGCGGGAGAAAGCGGTGAGCAGTTCTTC. This translates into CASSTVRLAGESGEQFF.

In DNA form, the CDR3 reads TGCAGCCCCGCGGTGGAAGAGACCCAGTACTTC. It translates to CSPAVEETQYF. The V gene is TRBV20-1, the J gene TRBJ2-5; no definite D call. The CDR3 is 11 residues long. Germline CDR1 and CDR2: DFQATT and SNEGSKA (reference sequence).

This clone was recorded once. Compared with germline, one end of the junction differs, possibly owing to a read error. This chain joins TRBV29-1 and TRBJ2-3, with TRBD2 as a possible D gene (6 bases). The CDR3 covers 11 residues. Per the germline V gene, CDR1 is SQVTM and CDR2 is ANQGSEA. The CDR3, as DNA: TGCAGCGTTGAAGACCCAGGGAGGCTCGATTTT. It is translated as CSVEDPGRLDF.

This rearrangement joins TRBV6-6 to TRBJ2-5, with a possible D match to TRBD2 (6 bases). Germline lookup yields CDR1 MNHNY and CDR2 SVGAGI (reference sequence). The CDR3 is made up of 14 amino acids. The V end was cut by 7 bases, the J end by 2 bases, with 14 bases between. The CDR3 region has the DNA TGTGCCAGCACCCCCACGGGAGTTCAAGAGACCCAGTACTTC. This sequence encodes CASTPTGVQETQYF.

The rearrangement joins TRBV15 to TRBJ1-2; D is ambiguous. CDR1 LNHNV and CDR2 YYDKDF come from the germline V gene (reference sequence). The CDR3 contains 12 residues. Trimming removed 0 bases from V and 4 bases from J, with 3 bases in between. The chain's CDR3 is CATSRDVYGYTF. For the CDR3, the DNA is TGTGCCACCAGCAGAGACGTCTATGGCTACACCTTC.

This sequence joins TRBV7-8 and TRBJ2-4; weak D call: TRBD2 (5 bases). Germline assignment: CDR1 SGHVS and CDR2 FQNEAQ. This CDR3 region has 17 residues. V lost 2 bases, J lost 1 base, and 15 bases lay in between. CDR3 protein: CASSLMTGSGAKNIQYF. CDR3 in DNA: TGTGCCAGCAGCTTAATGACGGGATCGGGGGCCAAAAACATTCAGTACTTC. Combining the CDR3 with reference TRBV7-8 and TRBJ2-4 gives the whole variable domain GAGVSQSPRYKVAKRGQDVALRCDPISGHVSLFWYQQALGQGPEFLTYFQNEAQLDKSGLPSDRFFAERPEGSVSTLKIQRTQQEDSAVYLCASSLMTGSGAKNIQYFGAGTRLSVL.

The chain uses TRBV10-3 and TRBJ1-5; the D is unclear. The CDR3 is 13 amino acids. The V gene's germline CDR1 is ENHRY and CDR2 SYGVKD. V lost 6 bases and J lost 0, with 6 bases in between. This CDR3 is CAIRRNSNQPQHF. Written as DNA, the CDR3 is TGTGCCATCAGACGGAATAGCAATCAGCCCCAGCATTTT.

The V gene is TRBV29-1, the J gene TRBJ2-2; D is ambiguous. V was cut by 7 bases and J by 5 bases, with 8 bases left in between. The CDR3 runs to 11 residues. The germline V gene has CDR1 SQVTM and CDR2 ANQGSEA. The CDR3 reads CSALGTGELFF. As DNA, the CDR3 is TGCAGCGCCCTGGGGACCGGGGAGCTGTTTTTT.

The chain links TRBV5-1 to TRBJ2-1; 14 bases are a match to TRBD2. This CDR3 contains 17 residues. V dropped 3 bases and J dropped 10; count of bases not matched to a gene: 12. CDR1 is SGHRS, CDR2 YFSETQ, per germline. CDR3 nucleotide sequence: TGCGCCAGCAGCTCCCGACTAGCGGGAGGGAGAAGAACCGAGCAGTTCTTC. Protein product: CASSSRLAGGRRTEQFF.

With regard to this clone: The same CDR3 is also encoded by other DNA sequences in this sample. The rearrangement joins TRBV6-1 to TRBJ2-5; weak D call: TRBD1 (6 bases). Germline V gene sequence: CDR1 MNHNS, CDR2 SASEGT. V lost 1 base to trimming and J lost 5 bases, with 8 bases between them. This CDR3 region has 13 residues. As DNA, the CDR3 is TGTGCCAGCAGTGAAGTGAGGGGGGAGACCCAGTACTTC. It is translated as CASSEVRGETQYF.

This clone has only one observation. The gene calls are TRBV19 and TRBJ2-2; 10 positions agree with TRBD1. V gave up 4 bases and J gave up 4 bases; unmatched junction bases: 6. The CDR3 length is 16 residues. Germline CDR1 is LNHDA and CDR2 is SQIVND (reference sequence). CDR3 DNA: TGTGCCAGTAGTAGACGACAGGGGGCCGGCACCGGGGAGCTGTTTTTT. Translation: CASSRRQGAGTGELFF.

The J gene is TRBJ1-1, the V gene TRBV6-5; tentative D call: TRBD1 (5 bases). The germline V and J ends were trimmed by 5 bases and 3 bases, with 13 bases remaining between them. This CDR3 has 14 residues. The germline CDR1 and CDR2 sequences are MNHEY and SVGAGI. CDR3 sequence (DNA): TGTGCCAGCAGTCCGGGGGGAGCGGACACTGAAGCTTTCTTT. Translating gives CASSPGGADTEAFF.

The chain joins TRBV5-3 to TRBJ2-7; D remains unclear. TRBV5-3 is an ORF, and what it does is uncertain. The CDR3 extends over 12 amino acids. The ends were cut back, 4 bases at V and 6 bases at J, with 11 bases in the middle. The CDR3 spells CARSGCLAEQYF. CDR3 bases: TGTGCCAGAAGCGGGTGTCTGGCCGAGCAGTACTTC.

The V call is TRBV3-1 (or the pseudogene TRBV3-2), the J call TRBJ2-7; the match to TRBD2 covers 10 bases. With 4 bases clipped from V and 4 bases from J, the junction kept 4 bases outside the gene matches. The CDR3 runs to 14 residues. Germline V gene data show CDR1 as LGHDT and CDR2 as YNNKEL (reference sequence). The CDR3, as DNA: TGTGCCAGCAGCCCCTCAGCGGGAGGGTACGAGCAGTACTTC. It is translated as CASSPSAGGYEQYF.